This T cell receptor beta chain was recovered during a study of blood T cell repertoires in COVID-19. Background on the study: In each case, the material was cDNA or gDNA derived from T cells, B-cell-depleted T cells, or PBMCs.

Sequencing was performed with immunoSEQ multiplex PCR; in TCRdb, only in-frame clones are kept and a portion is missing. The repertoire holds about 30,000 clones, with 80% as singletons. The germline gives CDR1 MNHNY, CDR2 SVGAGI (reference sequence). This CDR3 has 12 amino acids. V shed 8 bases, J shed 3 bases, and the junction held 1 base outside the gene matches. The genes are TRBV6-6 and TRBJ2-1; 7 bases are shared with TRBD1. Sample: peripheral blood. The TCR was taken from a woman in her 70s with acute or convalescent COVID-19. The CDR3 spells CASRDSYNEQFF. CDR3 DNA sequence: TGTGCCAGCCGGGACAGCTACAATGAGCAGTTCTTC.